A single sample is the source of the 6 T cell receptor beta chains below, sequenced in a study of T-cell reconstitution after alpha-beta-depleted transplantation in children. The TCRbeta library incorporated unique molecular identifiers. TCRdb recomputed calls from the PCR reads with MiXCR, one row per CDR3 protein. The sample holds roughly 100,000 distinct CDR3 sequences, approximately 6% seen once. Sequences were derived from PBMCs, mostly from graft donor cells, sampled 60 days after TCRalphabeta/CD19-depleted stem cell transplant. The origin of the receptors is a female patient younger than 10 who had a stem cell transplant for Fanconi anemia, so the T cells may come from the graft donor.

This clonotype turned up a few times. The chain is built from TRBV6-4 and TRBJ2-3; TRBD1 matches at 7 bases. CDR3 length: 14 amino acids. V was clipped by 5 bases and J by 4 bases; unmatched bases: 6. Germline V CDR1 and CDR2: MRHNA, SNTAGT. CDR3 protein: CASSRQGVADTQYF. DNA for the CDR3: TGTGCCAGCAGTAGACAGGGAGTCGCAGATACGCAGTATTTT.

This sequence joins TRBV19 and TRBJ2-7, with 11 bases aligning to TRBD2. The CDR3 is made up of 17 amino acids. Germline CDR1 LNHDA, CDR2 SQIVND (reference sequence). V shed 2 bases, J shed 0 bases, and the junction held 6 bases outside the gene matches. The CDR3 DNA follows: TGTGCCAGTAGTATAAGGCTAGCGGGAGGCTACTCCTACGAGCAGTACTTC. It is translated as CASSIRLAGGYSYEQYF.

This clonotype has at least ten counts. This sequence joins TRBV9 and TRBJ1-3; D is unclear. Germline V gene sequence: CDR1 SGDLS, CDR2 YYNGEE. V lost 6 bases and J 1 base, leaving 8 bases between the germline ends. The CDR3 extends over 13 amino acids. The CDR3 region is CASTRGSGNTIYF. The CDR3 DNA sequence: TGTGCCAGCACCCGAGGTTCTGGAAACACCATATATTTT.

In DNA form, the CDR3 reads TGTGCCAGCAGTTTATTTGCGGGGATTCGCCCAGATACGCAGTATTTT. This gives the protein CASSLFAGIRPDTQYF. The chain uses TRBV27 and TRBJ2-3; D may be TRBD2 (6 bases). Per the germline V gene, CDR1 is MNHEY and CDR2 is SMNVEV (reference sequence). Trimming took 1 base from V and 4 from J, leaving 15 bases between them. This CDR3 has 16 amino acids.

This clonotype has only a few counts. CDR3 sequence reads: CASSFTGTGTPLHF. The CDR3 region has the DNA TGCGCCAGCAGCTTTACAGGGACCGGGACACCCCTCCACTTT. The chain joins TRBV5-1 to TRBJ1-6; a weak D match, TRBD1 (6 bases). With 2 bases removed from V and 11 bases from J, the gap between germline ends came to 14 bases. The CDR3 is 14 residues long. The germline V gene has CDR1 SGHRS and CDR2 YFSETQ.

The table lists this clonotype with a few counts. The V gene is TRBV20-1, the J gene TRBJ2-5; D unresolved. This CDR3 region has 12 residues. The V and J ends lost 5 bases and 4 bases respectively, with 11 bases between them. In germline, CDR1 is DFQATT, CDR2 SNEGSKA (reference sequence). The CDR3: CSAPRTPETQYF. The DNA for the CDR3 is TGCAGTGCTCCCCGTACCCCAGAGACCCAGTACTTC.